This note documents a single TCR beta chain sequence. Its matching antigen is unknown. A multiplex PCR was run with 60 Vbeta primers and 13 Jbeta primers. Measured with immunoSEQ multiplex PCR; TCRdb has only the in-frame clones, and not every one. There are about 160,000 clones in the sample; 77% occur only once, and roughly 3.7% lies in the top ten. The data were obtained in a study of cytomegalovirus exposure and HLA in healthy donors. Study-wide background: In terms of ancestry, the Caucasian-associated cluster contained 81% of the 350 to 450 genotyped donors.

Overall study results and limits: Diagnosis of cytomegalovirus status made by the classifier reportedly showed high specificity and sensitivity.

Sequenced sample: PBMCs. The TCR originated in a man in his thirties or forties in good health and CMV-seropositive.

The CDR3 DNA is TGTGCCAGCAGTTACTATCCCAGGGAAGATCGATACGAGCAGTACTTC. Protein product: CASSYYPREDRYEQYF. J is TRBJ2-5 and V is TRBV6-5, with D possibly being TRBD1 (5 bases). The end of the DNA is better explained by TRBJ2-7, so the J call may be wrong. CDR1 is MNHEY and CDR2 is SVGAGI in the germline V gene. CDR3 size: 16 residues.